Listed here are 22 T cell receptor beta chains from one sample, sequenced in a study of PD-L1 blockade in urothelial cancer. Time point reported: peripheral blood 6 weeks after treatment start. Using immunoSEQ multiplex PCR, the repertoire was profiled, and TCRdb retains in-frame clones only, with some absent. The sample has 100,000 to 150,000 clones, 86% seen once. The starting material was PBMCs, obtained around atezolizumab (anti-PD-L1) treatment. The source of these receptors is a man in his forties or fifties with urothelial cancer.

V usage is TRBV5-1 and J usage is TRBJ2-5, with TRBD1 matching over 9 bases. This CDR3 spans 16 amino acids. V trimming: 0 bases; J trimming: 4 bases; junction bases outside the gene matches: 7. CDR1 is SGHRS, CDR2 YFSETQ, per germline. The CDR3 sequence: CASSLGPQGALETQYF. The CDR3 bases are TGCGCCAGCAGCTTGGGGCCACAGGGGGCTTTAGAGACCCAGTACTTC.

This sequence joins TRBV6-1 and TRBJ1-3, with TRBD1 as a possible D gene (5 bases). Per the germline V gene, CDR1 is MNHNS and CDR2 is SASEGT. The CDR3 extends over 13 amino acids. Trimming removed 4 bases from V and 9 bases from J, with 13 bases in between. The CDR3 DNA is TGTGCCAGCAGTGGTCTCCAGGGCGGCACCATATATTTT. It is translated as CASSGLQGGTIYF.

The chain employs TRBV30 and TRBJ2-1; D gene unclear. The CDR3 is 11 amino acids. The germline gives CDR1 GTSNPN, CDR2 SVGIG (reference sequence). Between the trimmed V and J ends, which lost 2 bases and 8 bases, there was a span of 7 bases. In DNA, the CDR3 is TGTGCCTGGAGTTTGTACTATGAGCAGTTCTTC. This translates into CAWSLYYEQFF.

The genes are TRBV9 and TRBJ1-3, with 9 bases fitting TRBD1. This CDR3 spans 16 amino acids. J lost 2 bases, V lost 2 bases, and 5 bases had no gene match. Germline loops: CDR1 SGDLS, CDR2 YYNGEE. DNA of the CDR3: TGTGCCAGCAGCGTGGCGGGACAGGGTGCTGGAAACACCATATATTTT. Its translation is CASSVAGQGAGNTIYF.

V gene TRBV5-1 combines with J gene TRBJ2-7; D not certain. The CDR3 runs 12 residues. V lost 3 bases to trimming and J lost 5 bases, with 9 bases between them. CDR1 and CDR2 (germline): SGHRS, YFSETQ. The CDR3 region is CASSSGLHEQYF. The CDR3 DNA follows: TGCGCCAGCAGCTCTGGCCTTCACGAGCAGTACTTC. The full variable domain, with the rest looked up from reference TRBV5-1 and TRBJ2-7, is KAGVTQTPRYLIKTRGQQVTLSCSPISGHRSVSWYQQTPGQGLQFLFEYFSETQRNKGNFPGRFSGRQFSNSRSEMNVSTLELGDSALYLCASSSGLHEQYFGPGTRLTVT.

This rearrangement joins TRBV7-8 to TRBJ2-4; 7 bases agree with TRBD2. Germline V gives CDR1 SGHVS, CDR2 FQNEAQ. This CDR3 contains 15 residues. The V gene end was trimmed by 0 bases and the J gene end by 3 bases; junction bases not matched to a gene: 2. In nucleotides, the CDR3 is TGTGCCAGCAGCTTAGCGGGAGGGATCAAAAACATTCAGTACTTC. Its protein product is CASSLAGGIKNIQYF.

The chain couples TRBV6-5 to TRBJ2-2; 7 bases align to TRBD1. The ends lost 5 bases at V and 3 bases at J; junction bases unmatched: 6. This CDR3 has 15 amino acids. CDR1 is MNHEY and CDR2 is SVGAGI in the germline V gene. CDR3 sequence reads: CASSPRDSYTGELFF. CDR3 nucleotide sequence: TGTGCCAGCAGTCCTAGGGACAGTTACACCGGGGAGCTGTTTTTT.

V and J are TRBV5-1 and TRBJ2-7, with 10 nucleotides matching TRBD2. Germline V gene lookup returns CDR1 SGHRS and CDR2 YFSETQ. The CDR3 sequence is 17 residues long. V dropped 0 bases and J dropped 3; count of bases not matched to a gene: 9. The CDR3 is CASSLVAGGPQIYEQYF. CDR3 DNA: TGCGCCAGCAGCTTGGTAGCGGGAGGCCCCCAGATCTACGAGCAGTACTTC.

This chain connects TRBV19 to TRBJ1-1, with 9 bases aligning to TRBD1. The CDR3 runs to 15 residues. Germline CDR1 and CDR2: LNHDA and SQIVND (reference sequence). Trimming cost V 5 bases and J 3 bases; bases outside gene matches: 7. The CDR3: CASSATGGSHTEAFF. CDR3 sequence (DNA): TGTGCCAGTAGTGCTACAGGGGGCTCGCACACTGAAGCTTTCTTT. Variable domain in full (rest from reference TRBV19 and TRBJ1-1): DGGITQSPKYLFRKEGQNVTLSCEQNLNHDAMYWYRQDPGQGLRLIYYSQIVNDFQKGDIAEGYSVSREKKESFPLTVTSAQKNPTAFYLCASSATGGSHTEAFFGQGTRLTVV.

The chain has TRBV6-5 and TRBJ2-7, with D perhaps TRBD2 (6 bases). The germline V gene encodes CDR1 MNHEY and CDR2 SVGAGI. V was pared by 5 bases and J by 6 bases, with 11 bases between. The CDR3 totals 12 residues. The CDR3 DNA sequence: TGTGCCAGCAGTGGGACTGGGACCGAGCAGTACTTC. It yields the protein CASSGTGTEQYF.

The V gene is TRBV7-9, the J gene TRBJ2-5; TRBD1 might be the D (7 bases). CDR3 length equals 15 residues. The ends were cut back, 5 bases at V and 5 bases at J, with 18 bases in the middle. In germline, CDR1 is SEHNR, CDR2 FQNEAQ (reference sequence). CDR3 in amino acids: CASSVRGTVAETQYF. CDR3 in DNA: TGTGCCAGCAGCGTCCGCGGGACAGTTGCGGAGACCCAGTACTTC.

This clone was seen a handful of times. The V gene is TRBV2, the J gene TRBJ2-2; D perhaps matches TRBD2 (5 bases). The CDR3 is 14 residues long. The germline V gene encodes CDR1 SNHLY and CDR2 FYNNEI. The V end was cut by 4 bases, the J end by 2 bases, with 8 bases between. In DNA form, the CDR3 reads TGTGCCAGCAGTGCCGAGGGAAACACCGGGGAGCTGTTTTTT. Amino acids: CASSAEGNTGELFF.

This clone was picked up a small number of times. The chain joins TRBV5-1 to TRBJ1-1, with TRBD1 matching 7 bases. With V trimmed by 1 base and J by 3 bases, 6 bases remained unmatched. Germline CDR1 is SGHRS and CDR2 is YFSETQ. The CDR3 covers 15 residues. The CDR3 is CASSLSARGDTEAFF. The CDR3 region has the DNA TGCGCCAGCAGCTTGTCGGCCAGGGGGGACACTGAAGCTTTCTTT.

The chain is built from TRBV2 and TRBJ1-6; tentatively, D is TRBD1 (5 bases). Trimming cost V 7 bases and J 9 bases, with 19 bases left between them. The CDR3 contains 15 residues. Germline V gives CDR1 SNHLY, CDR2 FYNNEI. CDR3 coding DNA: TGTGCCAGCATTCGGGGGAGGGAAGATACTTCACCCCTCCACTTT. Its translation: CASIRGREDTSPLHF.

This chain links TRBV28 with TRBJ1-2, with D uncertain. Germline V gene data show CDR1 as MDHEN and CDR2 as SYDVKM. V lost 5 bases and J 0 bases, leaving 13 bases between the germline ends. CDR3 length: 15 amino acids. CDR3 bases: TGTGCCAGCAGTACTACATGGCCGACTAACTATGGCTACACCTTC. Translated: CASSTTWPTNYGYTF.

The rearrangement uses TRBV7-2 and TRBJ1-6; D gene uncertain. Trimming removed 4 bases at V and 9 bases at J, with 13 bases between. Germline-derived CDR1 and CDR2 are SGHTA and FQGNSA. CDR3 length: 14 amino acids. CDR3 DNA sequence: TGTGCCAGCAGCTCGGGAGGTAGAGGTTCACCCCTCCACTTT. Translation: CASSSGGRGSPLHF.

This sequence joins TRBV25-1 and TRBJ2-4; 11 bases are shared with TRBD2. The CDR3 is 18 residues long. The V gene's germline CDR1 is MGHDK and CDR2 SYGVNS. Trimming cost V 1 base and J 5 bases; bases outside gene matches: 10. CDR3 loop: CASSESTSGSIAENIQYF. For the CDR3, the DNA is TGTGCCAGCAGTGAATCAACTAGCGGGAGTATTGCCGAAAACATTCAGTACTTC.

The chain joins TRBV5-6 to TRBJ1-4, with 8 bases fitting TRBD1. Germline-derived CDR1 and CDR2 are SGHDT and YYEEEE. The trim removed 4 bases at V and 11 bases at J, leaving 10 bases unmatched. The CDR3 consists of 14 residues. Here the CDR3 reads CASSPGTGLEKLFF. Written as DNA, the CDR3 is TGTGCCAGCAGCCCGGGGACAGGTCTGGAGAAACTGTTTTTT.

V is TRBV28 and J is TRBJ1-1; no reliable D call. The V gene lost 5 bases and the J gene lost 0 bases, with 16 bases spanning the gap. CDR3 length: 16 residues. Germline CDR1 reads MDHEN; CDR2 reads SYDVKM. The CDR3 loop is CASSIVAPGMNTEAFF. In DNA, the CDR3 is TGTGCCAGCAGTATCGTCGCTCCGGGGATGAACACTGAAGCTTTCTTT.

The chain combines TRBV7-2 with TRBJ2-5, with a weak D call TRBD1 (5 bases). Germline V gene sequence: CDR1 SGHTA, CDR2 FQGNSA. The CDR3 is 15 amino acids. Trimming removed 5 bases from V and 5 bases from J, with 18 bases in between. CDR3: CASSPGHSSRETQYF. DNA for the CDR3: TGTGCCAGCAGCCCAGGGCACTCCTCCCGGGAGACCCAGTACTTC. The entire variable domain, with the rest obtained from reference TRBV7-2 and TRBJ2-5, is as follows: GAGVSQSPSNKVTEKGKDVELRCDPISGHTALYWYRQSLGQGLEFLIYFQGNSAPDKSGLPSDRFSAERTGGSVSTLTIQRTQQEDSAVYLCASSPGHSSRETQYFGPGTRLLVL.

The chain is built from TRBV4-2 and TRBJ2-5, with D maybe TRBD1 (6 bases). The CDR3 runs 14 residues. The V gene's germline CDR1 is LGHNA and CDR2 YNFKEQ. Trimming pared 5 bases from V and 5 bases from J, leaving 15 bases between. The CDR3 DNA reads TGTGCCAGCAGCGACGACAGGTCTGCGGAGACCCAGTACTTC. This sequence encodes CASSDDRSAETQYF.

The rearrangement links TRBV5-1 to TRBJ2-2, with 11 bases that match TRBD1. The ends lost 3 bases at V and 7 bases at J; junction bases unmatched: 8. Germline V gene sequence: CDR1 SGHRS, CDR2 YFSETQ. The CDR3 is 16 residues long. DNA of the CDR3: TGCGCCAGCAGCTACCCCGGACAGGGGGCTGGCGGGGAGCTGTTTTTT. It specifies CASSYPGQGAGGELFF.